The 24 T cell receptor beta chains in this list originate from one sample, sequenced in a study of T cells after yellow fever vaccination. TCRdb recomputed calls from the 5' RACE reads with MiXCR, one row per CDR3 protein. The table includes some 390,000 distinct CDR3 sequences, over 15% detected once. This sample comprised PBMCs, obtained before the yellow fever booster vaccination. These receptors all stem from a man between 18 and 35 years old who received the YFV17D yellow fever vaccine.

In this sample, this clonotype turned up a few times. V is TRBV4-3 and J is TRBJ2-5; the D is unclear. Per the germline V gene, CDR1 is LGHNA and CDR2 is YSLEER. The CDR3 covers 15 residues. Trimming pared 0 bases from V and 2 bases from J, leaving 10 bases between. DNA of the CDR3: TGCGCCAGCAGCCAAGATCGGTACGGACAAGAGACCCAGTACTTC. This translates into CASSQDRYGQETQYF.

In its sample, this clonotype was seen a few times. The chain employs TRBV7-9 and TRBJ2-3, with 10 bases fitting TRBD1. V gave up 4 bases and J gave up 4 bases; unmatched junction bases: 5. Germline CDR1 is SEHNR and CDR2 is FQNEAQ (reference sequence). This CDR3 is built from 15 residues. For the CDR3, the DNA is TGTGCCAGCAGCTCGACAGGGGGCGCGTCAGATACGCAGTATTTT. Encoded protein: CASSSTGGASDTQYF.

The rearrangement links TRBV4-2 to TRBJ1-2, with D unresolved. Germline values: CDR1 LGHNA, CDR2 YNFKEQ. Trimming cost V 0 bases and J 8 bases, with 13 bases left between them. The CDR3 runs 14 residues. CDR3 in amino acids: CASSQDLTSKGYTF. CDR3 DNA sequence: TGTGCCAGCAGCCAAGATCTGACCTCGAAAGGCTACACCTTC.

This chain connects TRBV5-1 to TRBJ2-3; 12 positions agree with TRBD2. The junction had 5 bases not matched to a gene; V was cut back by 5 bases and J by 4 bases. Germline V lookup: CDR1 SGHRS, CDR2 YFSETQ. The CDR3 consists of 15 residues. The CDR3 is CASRPGLAGADTQYF. The DNA of the CDR3 is TGCGCCAGCAGGCCGGGACTAGCGGGCGCAGATACGCAGTATTTT.

This clonotype was seen a few times. The rearrangement joins TRBV7-9 to TRBJ2-3; D is tentatively TRBD1 or TRBD2 (5 bases each). The V gene lost 5 bases and the J gene lost 10 bases, with 28 bases spanning the gap. The CDR3 extends over 17 amino acids. Germline V lookup: CDR1 SEHNR, CDR2 FQNEAQ (reference sequence). The CDR3 DNA follows: TGTGCCAGCAGCCCGACACTCCGGGACCGGGGCCTTAGATCGCAGTATTTT. Its translation is CASSPTLRDRGLRSQYF.

The V gene is TRBV5-1, the J gene TRBJ2-1; D tentatively fits TRBD1 or TRBD2 (6 bases each). V lost 4 bases to trimming and J lost 7 bases, with 21 bases between them. The length of the CDR3 is 16 residues. Germline CDR1 is SGHRS and CDR2 is YFSETQ. The CDR3 sequence is CASSPGASGAWNEQFF. CDR3 DNA sequence: TGCGCCAGCAGCCCGGGGGCCAGCGGCGCCTGGAATGAGCAGTTCTTC.

In this sample, this clonotype turned up a few times. This rearrangement joins TRBV5-6 to TRBJ1-2; D is possibly TRBD1 (6 bases). Trimming removed 0 bases at V and 10 bases at J, with 13 bases between. Germline lookup yields CDR1 SGHDT and CDR2 YYEEEE. The CDR3 runs to 13 residues. CDR3 coding DNA: TGTGCCAGCAGCTTGGACAGGGCCCACCTCTACACCTTC. Translating gives CASSLDRAHLYTF.

The V call is TRBV10-3, the J call TRBJ1-2, with a weak D call TRBD1 (6 bases). V shed 7 bases and J shed 3 bases, with 15 bases lying between them. The CDR3 is 14 residues long. Per germline, CDR1 ENHRY and CDR2 SYGVKD. CDR3 region: CAIKVQGNDYGYTF. CDR3 coding DNA: TGTGCCATCAAGGTCCAGGGGAATGACTATGGCTACACCTTC.

This sequence joins TRBV7-2 and TRBJ1-6, with a weak D call TRBD1 (6 bases). The CDR3 has 15 residues. V was trimmed by 7 bases and J by 10 bases, leaving 20 bases between them. Per germline, CDR1 SGHTA and CDR2 FQGNSA. The CDR3 bases are TGTGCCAGCATCCTCTTACAGGGCCGTGGGTCACCCCTCCACTTT. Its translation is CASILLQGRGSPLHF.

There are a few counts of this clonotype. This chain links TRBV20-1 with TRBJ2-5, with D perhaps TRBD2 (6 bases). Between the trimmed V and J ends, which lost 0 bases and 3 bases, there was a span of 11 bases. The CDR3 consists of 14 residues. Looked up from germline, CDR1 is DFQATT and CDR2 is SNEGSKA (reference sequence). CDR3 sequence reads: CSARDLEGKETQYF. The CDR3 coding sequence is TGCAGTGCTAGAGATTTGGAGGGAAAAGAGACCCAGTACTTC.

This clonotype turned up a few times. J is TRBJ2-2 and V is TRBV4-3; 9 bases map to TRBD1. This CDR3 is 16 amino acids long. Unmatched junction bases numbered 8, after V lost 4 bases and J lost 5 bases. CDR1 is LGHNA and CDR2 is YSLEER in the germline V gene. The CDR3 DNA is TGCGCCAGCAGCCTTTTCCCGGGACAGGGAACCGGGGAGCTGTTTTTT. Translation: CASSLFPGQGTGELFF.

V gene TRBV5-1 combines with J gene TRBJ2-1; 8 bases map to TRBD1. V lost 7 bases to trimming and J lost 5 bases; unmatched junction nucleotides: 8. The V gene's germline CDR1 is SGHRS and CDR2 YFSETQ. This CDR3 comprises 14 residues. The CDR3 here is CASSQDREDNEQFF. The CDR3 DNA reads as TGCGCCAGCTCTCAGGACAGGGAGGACAATGAGCAGTTCTTC.

This clonotype was counted a few times. The V and J genes are TRBV20-1 and TRBJ2-1; D may match TRBD1 or TRBD2 (5 bases each). The CDR3 has 15 residues. Between the trimmed V and J ends, which lost 3 bases and 4 bases, there was a span of 16 bases. The germline gives CDR1 DFQATT, CDR2 SNEGSKA (reference sequence). CDR3 residues: CSASSPRGPYNEQFF. As DNA, the CDR3 is TGCAGTGCTAGTTCCCCCCGGGGACCTTACAATGAGCAGTTCTTC.

The chain combines TRBV20-1 with TRBJ2-1; 8 bases line up with TRBD1. The CDR3 is 12 amino acids. Unmatched junction bases numbered 4, after V lost 5 bases and J lost 7 bases. The germline V gene has CDR1 DFQATT and CDR2 SNEGSKA (reference sequence). The CDR3: CSARTGWNEQFF. In DNA form, the CDR3 reads TGCAGTGCTCGGACAGGGTGGAATGAGCAGTTCTTC.

This clonotype was seen only a few times. The chain links TRBV27 to TRBJ2-7, with 9 positions matching TRBD1. The CDR3 runs to 13 residues. Trimming took 2 bases from V and 5 from J; bases not matched to a gene: 1. The germline V gene has CDR1 MNHEY and CDR2 SMNVEV (reference sequence). The CDR3 nucleotides read TGTGCCAGCAGTTTAGACAGGGGGAACGAGCAGTACTTC. Translated, it gives CASSLDRGNEQYF.

The chain combines TRBV5-1 with TRBJ1-3; D is unresolved. From germline, CDR1 is SGHRS and CDR2 YFSETQ. This CDR3 has 17 amino acids. V was shortened by 2 bases and J by 1 base, with 16 bases between the two germline ends. The CDR3 reads CASSFEGRSGSGNTIYF. CDR3 sequence (DNA): TGCGCCAGCAGCTTTGAGGGCAGATCCGGGTCTGGAAACACCATATATTTT. Filled out from reference TRBV5-1 and TRBJ1-3, the complete variable domain reads KAGVTQTPRYLIKTRGQQVTLSCSPISGHRSVSWYQQTPGQGLQFLFEYFSETQRNKGNFPGRFSGRQFSNSRSEMNVSTLELGDSALYLCASSFEGRSGSGNTIYFGEGSWLTVV.

This clonotype has only a few counts. V and J are TRBV12-3 or TRBV12-4 and TRBJ2-1, with 8 bases identical to TRBD1. V was clipped by 3 bases and J by 11 bases; unmatched bases: 3. The CDR3 runs to 12 residues. CDR3 nucleotide sequence: TGTGCCAGCAGTTTCGGGACAGGTCAGCAGTTCTTC. Translation: CASSFGTGQQFF.

The chain couples TRBV24-1 to TRBJ2-2, with no clear D. V lost 5 bases to trimming and J lost 8 bases, with 5 bases between them. The CDR3 runs 11 residues. The V gene's germline CDR1 is KGHDR and CDR2 SFDVKD. CDR3 protein: CATSGSGELFF. In DNA, the CDR3 is TGTGCCACCAGTGGGAGTGGGGAGCTGTTTTTT.

Only a few counts were recorded for this clonotype. V usage is TRBV12-3 or TRBV12-4 and J usage is TRBJ1-5; possibly TRBD1 for D (5 bases). Trimming stripped 3 bases from V and 9 bases from J, with 12 bases between. CDR3 length equals 13 residues. CDR3 protein: CASSFRGDGPQHF. The CDR3 DNA follows: TGTGCCAGCAGTTTCCGGGGGGACGGGCCCCAGCATTTT.

The V and J genes are TRBV4-3 and TRBJ2-1, with unresolved D. V was clipped by 5 bases and J by 8 bases, with 13 bases between them. In germline, CDR1 is LGHNA, CDR2 YSLEER. The CDR3 runs 13 residues. The CDR3 spells CASSTDGIHEQFF. The CDR3 DNA follows: TGCGCCAGCAGCACGGACGGAATCCATGAGCAGTTCTTC.

The rearrangement links TRBV18 to TRBJ1-1; TRBD1 matches 7 bases. CDR1 is KGHSH and CDR2 is LQKENI in the germline V gene. V shed 1 base, J shed 1 base, and the junction held 3 bases outside the gene matches. This CDR3 is built from 15 residues. The CDR3 reads CASSPQGQTNTEAFF. The CDR3 DNA is TGTGCCAGCTCACCACAGGGACAGACGAACACTGAAGCTTTCTTT.

As regards this clonotype: Given a much more abundant clone one base away, this may be a read error. The rearrangement links TRBV18 to TRBJ2-2; no definite D call. The V end was cut by 2 bases, the J end by 4 bases, with 5 bases between. This CDR3 has 13 amino acids. The germline CDR1 and CDR2 sequences are KGHSH and LQKENI. The CDR3 DNA is TGTGCCAGCTCACCAGGGTTCACCGGGGAGCTGTTTTTT. Translating gives CASSPGFTGELFF.

This clonotype was detected many times. The V call is TRBV7-2, the J call TRBJ2-1; tentative D call: TRBD1 (6 bases). Germline assignment: CDR1 SGHTA and CDR2 FQGNSA. This CDR3 has 17 amino acids. Trimming left V 6 bases short and J 0 bases short, with 18 bases between. The CDR3, as DNA: TGTGCCAGCAGTCGTACAGGGTCCTCTGGCTCCTACAATGAGCAGTTCTTC. It codes for CASSRTGSSGSYNEQFF.

There are a few counts of this clonotype. The V and J genes are TRBV20-1 and TRBJ2-7; TRBD1 matches 10 bases. Losses at the gene ends were 6 bases for V and 4 bases for J; bases not matched to a gene: 12. The length of the CDR3 is 15 residues. The germline CDR1 and CDR2 sequences are DFQATT and SNEGSKA (reference sequence). DNA of the CDR3: TGCAGTGCCCAGGGAGGGGACAGGGGAGGGTACGAGCAGTACTTC. Translation: CSAQGGDRGGYEQYF.